These 15 T cell receptor beta chains were all obtained from the same sample, sequenced in a study of T cells in Graves' hyperthyroidism and ophthalmopathy. Amplification of TCR beta CDR3 regions was performed using RNA transcripts as template. RT-PCR in the first round (using the HTBI primer set) targeted the TCR CDR3. TCRdb itself ran the multiplex PCR reads through MiXCR, one entry per CDR3 protein. The data show about 350,000 distinct CDR3 sequences, with approximately 13% seen just once and 20% to 25% held by the top ten. The sequenced sample consisted of blood. Receptor source: a woman between 25 and 40 years old with Graves' hyperthyroidism.

The chain carries TRBV7-8 and TRBJ1-5, with a tentative D call TRBD1 (6 bases). The germline CDR1 and CDR2 sequences are SGHVS and FQNEAQ. V gave up 1 base and J gave up 3 bases, with 13 bases separating them. The CDR3 has 16 residues. The CDR3 DNA reads as TGTGCCAGCAGCTTAGGATCGGACAGATACAATCAGCCCCAGCATTTT. The encoded protein is CASSLGSDRYNQPQHF.

This clonotype was recorded many times. The chain is built from TRBV27 and TRBJ2-4; D uncertain. Per the germline V gene, CDR1 is MNHEY and CDR2 is SMNVEV (reference sequence). Trimming cost V 3 bases and J 8 bases, with 8 bases left between them. The CDR3 totals 12 residues. CDR3 protein: CASSLSGDIQYF. The CDR3 bases are TGTGCCAGCAGTTTGTCTGGGGACATTCAGTACTTC.

This clonotype was seen repeatedly, ten times or more. V usage is TRBV6-1 and J usage is TRBJ1-1, with D uncertain. CDR3 length: 14 amino acids. Germline assignment: CDR1 MNHNS and CDR2 SASEGT. Trimming removed 5 bases from V and 5 bases from J, with 15 bases in between. The CDR3 nucleotides are TGTGCCAGCAGTCCCGGCCGTAAGGTGACTGAAGCTTTCTTT. It encodes CASSPGRKVTEAFF.

The table lists this clonotype with a few counts. The rearrangement links TRBV3-1 to TRBJ2-2; D is tentatively TRBD1 or TRBD2 (7 bases each). Trimming pared 2 bases from V and 5 bases from J, leaving 18 bases between. Germline assignment: CDR1 LGHDT and CDR2 YNNKEL (reference sequence). The CDR3 runs to 17 residues. The CDR3 DNA reads as TGTGCCAGCAGCCAAAGGGGAGGGGGCGCATTTACCGGGGAGCTGTTTTTT. It yields the protein CASSQRGGGAFTGELFF. Variable domain in full (rest from reference TRBV3-1 and TRBJ2-2): DTAVSQTPKYLVTQMGNDKSIKCEQNLGHDTMYWYKQDSKKFLKIMFSYNNKELIINETVPNRFSPKSPDKAHLNLHINSLELGDSAVYFCASSQRGGGAFTGELFFGEGSRLTVL.

This clonotype was seen a few times. The rearrangement joins TRBV27 to TRBJ1-2, with D possibly matching TRBD1 (6 bases). The V gene lost 6 bases and the J gene lost 2 bases, with 13 bases spanning the gap. The germline gives CDR1 MNHEY, CDR2 SMNVEV (reference sequence). The length of the CDR3 is 14 residues. The CDR3 nucleotides read TGTGCCAGCAGCACAGGGTTTGAGAACTATGGCTACACCTTC. Residues: CASSTGFENYGYTF.

The genes are TRBV6-1 and TRBJ2-7, with a possible D match to TRBD1 (6 bases). Germline V lookup: CDR1 MNHNS, CDR2 SASEGT. This CDR3 has 13 residues. The V end was cut by 7 bases, the J end by 3 bases, with 13 bases between. Here the CDR3 reads CASTRTAGYEQYF. CDR3 DNA sequence: TGTGCCAGCACTCGGACAGCTGGCTACGAGCAGTACTTC.

CDR3 sequence reads: CASSLGPEGGNTIYF. The CDR3 region has the DNA TGTGCCAGCAGCTTAGGACCGGAGGGTGGAAACACCATATATTTT. The chain links TRBV7-8 to TRBJ1-3; D is undetermined. This CDR3 spans 15 amino acids. V was trimmed by 1 base and J by 3 bases, leaving 10 bases between them. Germline lookup yields CDR1 SGHVS and CDR2 FQNEAQ.

This clonotype has ten or more counts. The V and J genes are TRBV11-2 and TRBJ2-3, with D possibly TRBD2 on 6 matching bases. Germline CDR1 reads SGHAT; CDR2 reads FQNNGV. With 5 bases removed from V and 9 bases from J, the gap between germline ends came to 21 bases. The CDR3 covers 15 residues. This CDR3 reads CASSPLGGLTDTQYF. CDR3 coding DNA: TGTGCCAGCAGCCCCCTTGGAGGGTTGACCGACACGCAGTATTTT.

V gene TRBV30 combines with J gene TRBJ1-2, with TRBD1 as a possible D gene (6 bases). CDR3 size: 12 residues. V was clipped by 8 bases and J by 3 bases, with 13 bases between them. The germline V gene has CDR1 GTSNPN and CDR2 SVGIG (reference sequence). CDR3 region: CASWTADYGYTF. CDR3 nucleotide sequence: TGTGCCAGTTGGACAGCCGACTATGGCTACACCTTC.

This clonotype was observed many times. J is TRBJ2-7 and V is TRBV2, with D perhaps matching TRBD2 (6 bases). The V end lost 8 bases, the J end lost 2 bases, and 10 bases lay between the germline ends. CDR3 length: 12 residues. Looked up from germline, CDR1 is SNHLY and CDR2 is FYNNEI. The CDR3: CASFAGTYEQYF. CDR3 in DNA: TGTGCCAGCTTTGCGGGAACCTACGAGCAGTACTTC.

V usage is TRBV7-9 and J usage is TRBJ2-7; 8 bases match TRBD1. There are 14 residues in the CDR3. Trimming took 4 bases from V and 2 from J; bases not matched to a gene: 4. CDR1 is SEHNR, CDR2 FQNEAQ, per germline (reference sequence). The CDR3 sequence is CASSYDRGPYEQYF. CDR3 sequence (DNA): TGTGCCAGCAGCTATGACAGGGGCCCCTACGAGCAGTACTTC.

This rearrangement joins TRBV5-4 to TRBJ1-2, with 9 bases fitting TRBD1. The J segment lost 6 bases and the V segment lost 2 bases, leaving 8 bases of the junction unmatched. The CDR3 loop spans 15 amino acids. The germline V gene encodes CDR1 SGHNT and CDR2 YYREEE (reference sequence). The CDR3 bases are TGTGCCAGCAGCTTAGTTACAGGGGGCGCCGATGGCTACACCTTC. The encoded protein is CASSLVTGGADGYTF.

The chain is built from TRBV20-1 and TRBJ2-5; 13 bases line up with TRBD2. Trimming cost V 3 bases and J 7 bases; bases outside gene matches: 11. Germline-derived CDR1 and CDR2 are DFQATT and SNEGSKA (reference sequence). This CDR3 region has 16 residues. The CDR3, as DNA: TGCAGTGCTAGGTCAGAAGGACTAGCGGGAGCTGGGACCCAGTACTTC. Translation gives CSARSEGLAGAGTQYF.

Regarding this clonotype: This may be a read error, as it is one base from a much larger clone. The chain joins TRBV2 to TRBJ1-1; a possible D gene is TRBD1 (6 bases). Germline V CDR1 and CDR2: SNHLY, FYNNEI. The CDR3 is 12 amino acids. V was shortened by 5 bases and J by 4 bases, with 8 bases between the two germline ends. The CDR3 sequence: CASSLQGTEAFF. The CDR3 DNA is TGTGCCAGCAGTCTACAGGGCACTGAAGCTTTCTTT.

This clonotype was counted ten times or more. The chain couples TRBV24-1 to TRBJ2-2; D not certain. Trimming removed 3 bases from V and 3 bases from J, with 10 bases in between. In germline, CDR1 is KGHDR, CDR2 SFDVKD. This CDR3 comprises 15 residues. DNA of the CDR3: TGTGCCACCAGTGATGTCTCTTCGGACACCGGGGAGCTGTTTTTT. Its protein product is CATSDVSSDTGELFF.